The 22 T cell receptor beta chains below all came from one sample that was sequenced in a study of monozygotic twins with inflammatory bowel disease (dated by TCRdb to between 2019 and 2020). The protocol used for the library was 5' RACE. Data came from an Illumina HiSeq 2500. TCRdb reprocessed the reads and lists each CDR3 protein sequence as a single entry, with no DNA. The table of this sample itemizes around 380,000 distinct CDR3 sequences. The ten largest clones represent 2% to 3% of the sample. The sample was blood. These receptor sequences come from a human donor with ulcerative colitis or Crohn's disease, or a healthy co-twin of an affected twin (not recorded which).

The V gene is TRBV3-1, the J gene TRBJ2-1. This CDR3 contains 14 residues. Per germline, CDR1 LGHDT and CDR2 YNNKEL (reference sequence). The CDR3 loop is CASSPRLAYNEQFF.

The rearrangement uses TRBV5-1 and TRBJ2-3; without DNA, the TCRdb call of TRBD1 cannot be checked. Germline CDR1 reads SGHRS; CDR2 reads YFSETQ. The CDR3 length is 14 residues. The CDR3 region is CASSLGQGINTQYF.

CDR3 loop: CASSQVSRGAVNTIYF. The rearrangement uses TRBV3-1 and TRBJ1-3. This CDR3 has 16 residues. Germline V gene sequence: CDR1 LGHDT, CDR2 YNNKEL (reference sequence).

V usage is TRBV29-1 and J usage is TRBJ2-5; absent DNA, TCRdb's TRBD1 call cannot be checked. Germline V gene sequence: CDR1 SQVTM, CDR2 ANQGSEA. This CDR3 region has 15 residues. The CDR3 here is CSVADERTAQETQYF. Supplemented by reference TRBV29-1 and TRBJ2-5, the full variable domain reads SAVISQKPSRDICQRGTSLTIQCQVDSQVTMMFWYRQQPGQSLTLIATANQGSEATYESGFVIDKFPISRPNLTFSTLTVSNMSPEDSSIYLCSVADERTAQETQYFGPGTRLLVL.

This sequence joins TRBV6-2 or TRBV6-3 and TRBJ2-7; TCRdb lists TRBD2, though no DNA is available to test this call. Looked up from germline, CDR1 is MNHEY and CDR2 is SVGEGT. This CDR3 has 14 amino acids. The CDR3 protein is CASSLGLEPYEQYF.

The rearrangement joins TRBV30 to TRBJ1-1; TCRdb names TRBD1, which stays unverified in the absence of DNA. Germline assignment: CDR1 GTSNPN and CDR2 SVGIG (reference sequence). The CDR3 runs 13 residues. The CDR3: CACGGAPNTEAFF.

The chain carries TRBV25-1 and TRBJ2-7; checking the TCRdb D call of TRBD1 is not possible without DNA. Germline V gives CDR1 MGHDK, CDR2 SYGVNS. The CDR3 has 14 amino acids. This chain's CDR3 is CASSRPGGFYEQYF.

V is TRBV20-1 and J is TRBJ2-7; TCRdb's assignment of TRBD1 cannot be checked, as there is no DNA. In germline, CDR1 is DFQATT, CDR2 SNEGSKA (reference sequence). The CDR3 has 14 residues. CDR3 in amino acids: CSASRGDGSYEQYF.

The chain uses TRBV20-1 and TRBJ2-7; TCRdb names TRBD2, which stays unverified in the absence of DNA. The CDR3 has 13 residues. Per the germline V gene, CDR1 is DFQATT and CDR2 is SNEGSKA (reference sequence). CDR3 loop: CSGVSGSIGEQYF.

The V gene is TRBV7-9, the J gene TRBJ2-7; TCRdb indicates TRBD2, and absent DNA this call remains unverified. The CDR3 consists of 15 residues. Germline values: CDR1 SEHNR, CDR2 FQNEAQ (reference sequence). CDR3 loop: CASSPLAGVPYEQYF.

J is TRBJ2-2 and V is TRBV6-1; TCRdb designates TRBD2, a call that cannot be tested without DNA. The CDR3 covers 15 residues. Germline CDR1 and CDR2: MNHNS and SASEGT. The CDR3: CASSGTSGITGELFF.

V and J are TRBV19 and TRBJ2-7. Germline lookup yields CDR1 LNHDA and CDR2 SQIVND (reference sequence). The length of the CDR3 is 14 residues. CDR3 sequence reads: CASSMLETPYEQYF. The full variable domain, its missing parts supplied by reference TRBV19 and TRBJ2-7, is DGGITQSPKYLFRKEGQNVTLSCEQNLNHDAMYWYRQDPGQGLRLIYYSQIVNDFQKGDIAEGYSVSREKKESFPLTVTSAQKNPTAFYLCASSMLETPYEQYFGPGTRLTVT.

The V gene is TRBV12-3 or TRBV12-4, the J gene TRBJ1-3; TCRdb gives TRBD1 as the D gene, but with no DNA this cannot be confirmed. This CDR3 has 14 amino acids. CDR3 sequence reads: CASSSGRAGNTIYF.

V gene TRBV30 combines with J gene TRBJ2-4. The length of the CDR3 is 14 residues. CDR1 is GTSNPN, CDR2 SVGIG, per germline (reference sequence). CDR3 in amino acids: CAWSVVGTKNIQYF.

The gene calls are TRBV7-3 and TRBJ2-2; TCRdb outputs TRBD1, but without DNA this stays unchecked. The CDR3 is made up of 14 amino acids. Germline V gives CDR1 SGHTA, CDR2 FQGTGA. The CDR3 loop is CASSPGIGAGELFF.

This chain links TRBV18 with TRBJ2-5; TCRdb selects TRBD1, and the lack of DNA leaves this call unchecked. Germline CDR1 reads KGHSH; CDR2 reads LQKENI. The CDR3 is 18 amino acids. Here the CDR3 reads CASSRNRQGAILEETQYF.

The chain couples TRBV6-1 to TRBJ2-1; TCRdb designates TRBD1, a call that cannot be tested without DNA. CDR1 MNHNS and CDR2 SASEGT come from the germline V gene. The CDR3 loop spans 14 amino acids. The CDR3 protein is CASSQAPGGHEQFF.

This chain connects TRBV18 to TRBJ1-1. Germline CDR1 reads KGHSH; CDR2 reads LQKENI. The CDR3 is made up of 14 amino acids. The CDR3 sequence is CASSPPTGWAEAFF. Looking up the rest from reference TRBV18 and TRBJ1-1 gives the full variable domain: NAGVMQNPRHLVRRRGQEARLRCSPMKGHSHVYWYRQLPEEGLKFMVYLQKENIIDESGMPKERFSAEFPKEGPSILRIQQVVRGDSAAYFCASSPPTGWAEAFFGQGTRLTVV.

The chain recombines TRBV5-1 with TRBJ2-5; TCRdb names TRBD1, which stays unverified in the absence of DNA. The CDR3 is 13 amino acids. In germline, CDR1 is SGHRS, CDR2 YFSETQ. The CDR3 is CASRPGIQETQYF.

This sequence joins TRBV20-1 and TRBJ1-2; TCRdb calls TRBD1, which cannot be checked without DNA. The length of the CDR3 is 13 residues. CDR1 and CDR2 (germline): DFQATT, SNEGSKA (reference sequence). The CDR3 loop is CSAPGNGAYGYTF.

The gene calls are TRBV7-3 and TRBJ2-3; TCRdb indicates TRBD2, and absent DNA this call remains unverified. Germline V CDR1 and CDR2: SGHTA, FQGTGA. CDR3 length: 15 residues. The CDR3 loop reads CASSLTAGATDTQYF. Looking up the rest from reference TRBV7-3 and TRBJ2-3 gives the full variable domain: GAGVSQTPSNKVTEKGKYVELRCDPISGHTALYWYRQSLGQGPEFLIYFQGTGAADDSGLPNDRFFAVRPEGSVSTLKIQRTERGDSAVYLCASSLTAGATDTQYFGPGTRLTVL.

This chain uses TRBV20-1 with TRBJ1-2; the D call from TCRdb, TRBD1, cannot be confirmed without DNA. Germline CDR1 is DFQATT and CDR2 is SNEGSKA (reference sequence). This CDR3 is 15 amino acids long. The CDR3 region is CSARASLSREGGYTF.